Sequencing of this T cell receptor (beta chain) was carried out in a study of cytomegalovirus exposure and HLA in healthy donors (TCRdb year 2017). General notes on the study: According to a later analysis, the approximately 120 validation repertoires were produced on the same platform as the roughly 720 repertoires of the first cohort. The study aimed to test whether signatures of past pathogen exposure could be identified by cataloging public T cell receptors. High-throughput TCR immunosequencing, statistical association of individual TCRs with disease status, and machine learning were combined to predict cytomegalovirus infection status. A separate validation cohort of approximately 120 different subjects was used in addition to the roughly 670-subject first cohort. The paper as a whole reports these results and caveats: The study listed 150 to 200 TCR beta chains as associated with cytomegalovirus. Three of the identified cytomegalovirus-associated TCR beta chains were confirmed in vitro to be specific for cytomegalovirus antigens. According to the authors, the approach could potentially be generalized to other disease states and immunological phenotypes. Of the cluster scores, approximately 94% were above 0 in a later analysis, which found that TCRs clustered in the first cohort also tended to co-occur in the 120 validation repertoires. All 110 or so repertoires were used to score co-occurrence in the validation cohort in a later analysis, because that analysis had no HLA typing for the cohort. Across donors, most TCR sequences were observed very rarely, whereas some public TCRs were present in many individuals. In both the original and validation cohorts, the classifier was reported to diagnose cytomegalovirus status with high specificity and sensitivity.

In regard to this clone: Its antigen is not yet known. No base qualities exist here, and no much larger clone lies one base off it.

From its cysteine to its phenylalanine, the CDR3 spans 17 amino acids. Just the 51-base CDR3 DNA is kept, in frame starting at base 1. The germline V gene encodes CDR1 MGHRA and CDR2 YSYEKL. A distance of 17 bases separates the germline ends of V and J, which lose 0 bases and 8 bases respectively. Donors formed part of the validation cohort, which comprised over a hundred subjects and was distinct from the first cohort of some 700 subjects. Receptors were amplified or captured by the immunoSEQ multiplex PCR assay. The paper's processing steps were these. A statistical classification framework was built to diagnose cytomegalovirus status from the catalog of TCR beta chain sequences. TCRdb obtained this table from immuneACCESS and retained in-frame rearrangements with V and J assigned. These tables miss some clones; where compared with another copy, unresolved V genes account for less than half of the shortfall, and the remainder is unexplained. V and J calls and clone size follow that table, whereas D and trimming were derived from the DNA. For this sample there are about 76,000 clones; 85% to 95% appear just once. The ten most abundant clones make up under 2% of the sample.

The sample taken for sequencing was PBMCs. The chain couples TRBV4-1 to TRBJ1-6; TRBD1 is perhaps the D gene, given 6 matching bases. The TCR was taken from a woman between 18 and 29 years old in good health and CMV-seropositive. The CDR3 here reads CASSQEFSPGDDSPLHF. The DNA is TGCGCCAGCAGCCAAGAGTTTAGCCCAGGGGATGATTCACCCCTCCACTTT.